The 23 T cell receptor beta chains below come from one sample, sequenced in a study of T cell responses to AZD1222 COVID-19 vaccine. The method was immunoSEQ multiplex PCR; TCRdb's version includes in-frame clones alone and lacks a portion of them. The sample includes 75,000 to 100,000 clones, nearly 90% of them seen just once. The sequences come from peripheral blood, collected on day 0 of AZD1222 vaccination. These receptors were obtained from an adult in good health.

The J gene is TRBJ2-1, the V gene TRBV4-3; 13 positions agree with TRBD2. Germline V lookup: CDR1 LGHNA, CDR2 YSLEER. The CDR3 spans 16 residues. After removal of 4 bases from V and 3 bases from J, the junction contained 3 bases not matched to a gene. CDR3 region: CASSPTSGGDYNEQFF. Here the CDR3 DNA reads TGCGCCAGCAGCCCTACTAGCGGGGGGGACTACAATGAGCAGTTCTTC.

The chain has TRBV7-2 and TRBJ1-1, with D perhaps matching TRBD1 (6 bases). Germline CDR1 is SGHTA and CDR2 is FQGNSA. V lost 1 base and J 6 bases, leaving 15 bases between the germline ends. The CDR3 runs 15 residues. The CDR3 sequence: CASSLGQGYSAEAFF. CDR3 sequence (DNA): TGTGCCAGCAGCTTAGGTCAGGGGTACTCGGCTGAAGCTTTCTTT. The full variable domain, rest sourced from reference TRBV7-2 and TRBJ1-1, is GAGVSQSPSNKVTEKGKDVELRCDPISGHTALYWYRQSLGQGLEFLIYFQGNSAPDKSGLPSDRFSAERTGGSVSTLTIQRTQQEDSAVYLCASSLGQGYSAEAFFGQGTRLTVV.

The chain is built from TRBV7-3 and TRBJ2-1; D might be TRBD2 (6 bases). V lost 5 bases and J 10 bases, leaving 18 bases between the germline ends. CDR3 length: 14 amino acids. Germline lookup yields CDR1 SGHTA and CDR2 FQGTGA. CDR3 DNA: TGTGCCAGCAGCCCTCTGGGGGGTCTACGGGAGCAGTTCTTC. The encoded protein is CASSPLGGLREQFF.

This clone was detected only once. The rearrangement links TRBV6-5 to TRBJ1-6; possibly TRBD1 for D (5 bases). Deletions cut 0 bases from V and 7 bases from J, with 10 bases between. Germline CDR1 reads MNHEY; CDR2 reads SVGAGI. The CDR3 sequence is 15 residues long. This chain's CDR3 is CASSYSGDGNSPLHF. CDR3 sequence (DNA): TGTGCCAGCAGTTACTCAGGGGATGGAAATTCACCCCTCCACTTT.

J is TRBJ2-3 and V is TRBV5-1; 12 bases align to TRBD2. Unmatched junction bases numbered 2, after V lost 1 base and J lost 5 bases. Germline lookup yields CDR1 SGHRS and CDR2 YFSETQ. CDR3 length: 15 amino acids. The CDR3 DNA reads TGCGCCAGCAGCTTGAGACTAGCGGGGGTAGATACGCAGTATTTT. This codes for CASSLRLAGVDTQYF.

In nucleotides, the CDR3 is TGTGCCAGCAGCCAAGAAGCGGGGGGACTATACAATGAGCAGTTCTTC. Translating gives CASSQEAGGLYNEQFF. This chain joins TRBV4-2 and TRBJ2-1, with 9 positions matching TRBD2. The trim removed 0 bases at V and 4 bases at J, leaving 4 bases unmatched. CDR3 length: 16 amino acids. Germline V gene lookup returns CDR1 LGHNA and CDR2 YNFKEQ.

The chain combines TRBV5-8 with TRBJ1-4; D possibly corresponds to TRBD1 (5 bases). Germline V gene data show CDR1 as SGHTS and CDR2 as YDEGEE. Trimming took 6 bases from V and 7 from J, leaving 10 bases between them. The CDR3 contains 12 residues. CDR3 nucleotides: TGTGCCAGCAACCGACAGATTGAAAAACTGTTTTTT. This codes for CASNRQIEKLFF.

The rearrangement joins TRBV11-2 to TRBJ1-6; D is possibly TRBD1 (6 bases). This CDR3 has 17 residues. Germline values: CDR1 SGHAT, CDR2 FQNNGV. V was shortened by 5 bases and J by 7 bases, with 21 bases between the two germline ends. DNA for the CDR3: TGTGCCAGCAGCCTGCGGGGGGCCCGGGTTTTGAATTCACCCCTCCACTTT. This sequence encodes CASSLRGARVLNSPLHF. Full variable domain (rest looked up from reference TRBV11-2 and TRBJ1-6): EAGVAQSPRYKIIEKRQSVAFWCNPISGHATLYWYQQILGQGPKLLIQFQNNGVVDDSQLPKDRFSAERLKGVDSTLKIQPAKLEDSAVYLCASSLRGARVLNSPLHFGNGTRLTVT.

This chain connects TRBV7-2 to TRBJ1-6; maybe TRBD1 (6 bases). CDR3 size: 14 residues. Per the germline V gene, CDR1 is SGHTA and CDR2 is FQGNSA. V dropped 5 bases and J dropped 13 bases, with 18 bases sitting between them. The CDR3 DNA sequence: TGTGCCAGCAGCCCACTAGGACAGCCTGTCCCCCTCCACTTT. Encoded protein: CASSPLGQPVPLHF.

J is TRBJ2-1 and V is TRBV19; 8 nucleotides line up with TRBD2. Per germline, CDR1 LNHDA and CDR2 SQIVND (reference sequence). CDR3 size: 18 residues. V trimming: 3 bases; J trimming: 0 bases; junction bases outside the gene matches: 10. DNA of the CDR3: TGTGCCAGTAGTATGGGGGGACTAGTCTTGAGCTCCTACAATGAGCAGTTCTTC. This codes for CASSMGGLVLSSYNEQFF.

This chain links TRBV6-5 with TRBJ2-2; D possibly uses TRBD1 or TRBD2 (5 bases each). The CDR3 loop spans 15 amino acids. Germline-derived CDR1 and CDR2 are MNHEY and SVGAGI. Between the trimmed V and J ends, which lost 2 bases and 2 bases, there was a span of 9 bases. The CDR3 is CASSYGTTNTGELFF. The CDR3 DNA sequence: TGTGCCAGCAGTTACGGGACCACCAACACCGGGGAGCTGTTTTTT.

The rearrangement links TRBV5-5 to TRBJ2-5, with TRBD2 matching 9 bases. This CDR3 comprises 15 residues. The germline gives CDR1 SGHKS, CDR2 YYEKEE (reference sequence). Unmatched junction bases numbered 3, after V lost 0 bases and J lost 3 bases. The DNA of the CDR3 is TGTGCCAGCAGCTTGGTAGCGGGGGTTGAAGAGACCCAGTACTTC. Protein product: CASSLVAGVEETQYF.

The V gene is TRBV19, the J gene TRBJ2-6; D is possibly TRBD1 or TRBD2 (5 bases each). CDR3 size: 20 residues. The V gene's germline CDR1 is LNHDA and CDR2 SQIVND (reference sequence). The ends were cut back, 1 base at V and 0 bases at J, with 19 bases in the middle. Here the CDR3 reads CASSIGGVWYKGSGANVLTF. In DNA form, the CDR3 reads TGTGCCAGTAGTATAGGAGGGGTTTGGTACAAAGGCTCTGGGGCCAACGTCCTGACTTTC.

J is TRBJ2-5 and V is TRBV27; D remains ambiguous. The V gene lost 7 bases and the J gene lost 7 bases, with 16 bases spanning the gap. CDR1 and CDR2 from the germline V gene are MNHEY and SMNVEV (reference sequence). This CDR3 contains 13 residues. The DNA of the CDR3 is TGTGCCAGCACCTCTTCCCCTGGGTGGACCCAGTACTTC. Translated: CASTSSPGWTQYF.

The V call is TRBV20-1, the J call TRBJ1-2, with D unresolved. The CDR3 is 11 residues long. V lost 5 bases and J lost 1, with 5 bases in between. Germline-derived CDR1 and CDR2 are DFQATT and SNEGSKA (reference sequence). CDR3 protein: CSAVSNYGYTF. DNA of the CDR3: TGCAGTGCTGTCAGTAACTATGGCTACACCTTC.

This clone was recorded only once. The rearrangement joins TRBV15 to TRBJ1-3; D not certain. Trimming removed 8 bases at V and 2 bases at J, with 10 bases between. Looked up from germline, CDR1 is LNHNV and CDR2 is YYDKDF (reference sequence). This CDR3 has 13 amino acids. CDR3 loop: CATQSSAGNTIYF. In nucleotides, the CDR3 is TGTGCCACCCAGAGCTCCGCTGGAAACACCATATATTTT.

This clone was counted once. One junction end does not reproduce the germline sequence, and a read error may be involved. The chain couples TRBV27 to TRBJ1-1; no clear D gene. The germline V gene has CDR1 MNHEY and CDR2 SMNVEV (reference sequence). This CDR3 has 9 amino acids. The CDR3 bases are TGTGCCAGCAGCTCCCGTTCTTCATTT. Amino acid sequence: CASSSRSSF.

The chain has TRBV25-1 and TRBJ1-2; D possibly corresponds to TRBD1 (6 bases). Germline CDR1 and CDR2: MGHDK and SYGVNS. CDR3 length equals 14 residues. V was cut by 5 bases and J by 0 bases, with 10 bases left in between. CDR3 in amino acids: CASSLDSPNYGYTF. The CDR3 DNA sequence: TGTGCCAGCAGTCTGGACAGCCCTAACTATGGCTACACCTTC.

This chain uses TRBV5-1 with TRBJ2-1; D unclear. This CDR3 is 14 amino acids long. The germline gives CDR1 SGHRS, CDR2 YFSETQ. V was clipped by 0 bases and J by 1 base, with 5 bases between them. Written as DNA, the CDR3 is TGCGCCAGCAGCTTGGGGGGATCCTACAATGAGCAGTTCTTC. This translates into CASSLGGSYNEQFF.

The rearrangement uses TRBV7-8 and TRBJ2-1; TRBD2 matches at 9 bases. CDR3 length: 15 residues. Germline V gives CDR1 SGHVS, CDR2 FQNEAQ. J gave up 6 bases and V 6 bases, and 9 bases lay outside the gene matches. The CDR3 DNA reads TGTGCCAGCAGTTACCTAGCGGGGTATGGCAATGAGCAGTTCTTC. Translation gives CASSYLAGYGNEQFF.

This clone was detected only once. The genes are TRBV30 and TRBJ2-7; D remains unclear. The germline V gene encodes CDR1 GTSNPN and CDR2 SVGIG (reference sequence). Trimming removed 0 bases at V and 5 bases at J, with 5 bases between. The CDR3 runs 11 residues. DNA for the CDR3: TGTGCCTGGAGTGTACTCCACGAGCAGTACTTC. It specifies CAWSVLHEQYF. Looking up the rest from reference TRBV30 and TRBJ2-7 gives the full variable domain: SQTIHQWPATLVQPVGSPLSLECTVEGTSNPNLYWYRQAAGRGLQLLFYSVGIGQISSEVPQNLSASRPQDRQFILSSKKLLLSDSGFYLCAWSVLHEQYFGPGTRLTVT.

The chain combines TRBV7-2 with TRBJ1-6; D is perhaps TRBD1 (6 bases). CDR1 and CDR2 from the germline V gene are SGHTA and FQGNSA. This CDR3 has 16 amino acids. With 1 base removed from V and 7 bases from J, the gap between germline ends came to 14 bases. The CDR3 DNA sequence: TGTGCCAGCAGCTTAGTGGGGACGGGACAAAATTCACCCCTCCACTTT. Translated, it gives CASSLVGTGQNSPLHF.

The V and J genes are TRBV3-1 (or the pseudogene TRBV3-2) and TRBJ1-3; D is perhaps TRBD1 (5 bases). Germline V gene data show CDR1 as LGHDT and CDR2 as YNNKEL (reference sequence). With 1 base removed from V and 7 bases from J, the gap between germline ends came to 11 bases. This CDR3 has 14 amino acids. CDR3 DNA: TGTGCCAGCAGCCAAGGATCAAAGGGGAACACCATATATTTT. Amino acids: CASSQGSKGNTIYF.